The source of this T cell receptor beta chain is a study of shared clonotypes between healthy human individuals. Study observations and caveats: Estimated richness values were generally larger in naive subsets than in memory subsets.

About this clone itself: Its antigen remains unidentified.

V was trimmed by 8 bases and J by 1 base, leaving 14 bases between them. CDR3 length: 15 residues. Germline V gene lookup returns CDR1 SNHLY and CDR2 FYNNEI. Generated by immunoSEQ multiplex PCR, the TCRdb table keeps only in-frame clones and is missing some. There are approximately 2,300,000 clones in the sample; 80% to 95% occur only once, and about 0.41% lies in the top ten. This clonotype originated in a man aged 18 to 35 in good health. Some clones in this sample may be carry-over from other donors' samples. The sequenced material came from naive CD4+ T cells from PBMCs. Subset denoted: CD45RA+ positively selected. This rearrangement joins TRBV2 to TRBJ2-2; TRBD2 might be the D (6 bases). For the CDR3, the DNA is TGTGCCAGCTCCGGAGGGCCGGAGAACACCGGGGAGCTGTTTTTT. This codes for CASSGGPENTGELFF.